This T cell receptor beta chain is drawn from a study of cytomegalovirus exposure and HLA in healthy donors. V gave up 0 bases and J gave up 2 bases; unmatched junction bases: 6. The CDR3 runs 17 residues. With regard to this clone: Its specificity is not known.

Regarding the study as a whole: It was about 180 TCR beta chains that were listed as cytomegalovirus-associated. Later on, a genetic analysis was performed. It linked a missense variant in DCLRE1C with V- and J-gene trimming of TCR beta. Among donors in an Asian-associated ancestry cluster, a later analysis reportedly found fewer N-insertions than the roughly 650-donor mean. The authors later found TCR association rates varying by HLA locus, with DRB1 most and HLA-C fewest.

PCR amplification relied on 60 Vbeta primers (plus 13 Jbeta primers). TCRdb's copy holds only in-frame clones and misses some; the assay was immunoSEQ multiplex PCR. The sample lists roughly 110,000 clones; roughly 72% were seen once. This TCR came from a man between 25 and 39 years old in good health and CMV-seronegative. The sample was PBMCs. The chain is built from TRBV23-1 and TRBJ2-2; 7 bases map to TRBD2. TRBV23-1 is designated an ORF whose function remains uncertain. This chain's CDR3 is CASSQSGAGPNTGELFF. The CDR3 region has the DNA TGCGCCAGCAGTCAATCGGGAGCGGGGCCCAACACCGGGGAGCTGTTTTTT.